These 10 T cell receptor beta chains share one sample of origin, sequenced in a study of CD8 T cells in ankylosing spondylitis. TCRdb redid the calling of the 5' RACE reads with MiXCR, one entry per CDR3 protein. The sample holds around 130,000 distinct CDR3 sequences, roughly 13% seen once. The source material was blood, either unsorted or a sorted T cell fraction (not recorded which). These receptors were obtained from a female donor with ankylosing spondylitis or in good health (not recorded which).

This clonotype was seen more than once but under ten times. The chain has TRBV15 and TRBJ2-7; 7 positions match TRBD1. The CDR3 loop spans 14 amino acids. The V gene's germline CDR1 is LNHNV and CDR2 YYDKDF (reference sequence). Trimming removed 4 bases from V and 2 bases from J; junction bases left unmatched: 5. DNA for the CDR3: TGTGCCACCAGCAAAAACCAGGGGGCCTACGAGCAGTACTTC. It is translated as CATSKNQGAYEQYF.

This clonotype was detected only a few times. The J gene is TRBJ1-1, the V gene TRBV5-1; weak D call: TRBD1 (5 bases). V lost 0 bases, J lost 8 bases, and 14 bases lay in between. This CDR3 region has 14 residues. CDR1 is SGHRS, CDR2 YFSETQ, per germline. The CDR3 sequence: CASSLGGAGREAFF. As DNA, the CDR3 is TGCGCCAGCAGCTTGGGGGGCGCGGGACGGGAAGCTTTCTTT.

V and J are TRBV20-1 and TRBJ2-7; 13 nucleotides line up with TRBD2. This CDR3 spans 15 amino acids. J lost 3 bases, V lost 8 bases, and 10 bases had no gene match. The germline CDR1 and CDR2 sequences are DFQATT and SNEGSKA (reference sequence). The CDR3 nucleotides are TGCAGTTGCACCGGGACTAGCGGGACAAACTACGAGCAGTACTTC. Residues: CSCTGTSGTNYEQYF.

This clonotype was detected many times. The genes are TRBV18 and TRBJ2-1; D is perhaps TRBD2 (6 bases). The V and J ends lost 2 bases and 2 bases respectively, with 10 bases between them. The CDR3 sequence is 15 residues long. The V gene's germline CDR1 is KGHSH and CDR2 LQKENI. The CDR3 here is CASSPVGGPYNEQFF. The CDR3 DNA is TGTGCCAGCTCACCAGTCGGGGGACCCTACAATGAGCAGTTCTTC.

This clonotype appeared many times. The chain combines TRBV20-1 with TRBJ2-5, with 11 bases matching TRBD1. Germline lookup yields CDR1 DFQATT and CDR2 SNEGSKA (reference sequence). The CDR3 totals 16 residues. V shed 4 bases, J shed 4 bases, and the junction held 11 bases outside the gene matches. The CDR3 loop reads CSATTGTGGPGETQYF. Written as DNA, the CDR3 is TGCAGTGCTACGACCGGGACAGGGGGGCCGGGAGAGACCCAGTACTTC.

This clonotype was counted ten times or more. The V and J genes are TRBV5-1 and TRBJ2-1, with 10 bases lining up with TRBD2. Germline V CDR1 and CDR2: SGHRS, YFSETQ. This CDR3 is 16 amino acids long. The V and J ends lost 4 bases and 8 bases, in that order; junction bases with no gene match: 12. The CDR3 here is CASSLGVASGSHEQFF. In nucleotides, the CDR3 is TGCGCCAGCAGCCTCGGGGTGGCTAGCGGGAGCCATGAGCAGTTCTTC.

This clonotype was recorded many times. V gene TRBV27 combines with J gene TRBJ2-7; no clear D gene. V lost 2 bases and J 7 bases, leaving 12 bases between the germline ends. The CDR3 is 13 residues long. Germline V gene data show CDR1 as MNHEY and CDR2 as SMNVEV (reference sequence). CDR3 DNA: TGTGCCAGCAGTTTAGTGGCAGTTGGGGAGCAGTACTTC. Protein: CASSLVAVGEQYF.

On this clonotype itself: This sequence may be a read error, since a much larger clone differs from it by one base. The chain uses TRBV6-5 and TRBJ2-7, with 8 bases fitting TRBD1. The CDR3 covers 15 residues. Germline V gene data show CDR1 as MNHEY and CDR2 as SVGAGI. The chain's CDR3 is CASSYAQGAIYGQYF. The CDR3 region has the DNA TGTGCCAGCAGTTACGCGCAGGGGGCAATTTACGGGCAGTACTTC.

This clonotype was seen only a few times. The chain has TRBV7-2 and TRBJ1-5; D is ambiguous. Trimming removed 5 bases from V and 5 bases from J, with 7 bases in between. CDR1 is SGHTA, CDR2 FQGNSA, per germline. This CDR3 spans 12 amino acids. The DNA for the CDR3 is TGTGCCAGCAGCGCCAGAGATCAGCCCCAGCATTTT. Its protein product is CASSARDQPQHF.

This clonotype was found a few times. The chain is built from TRBV20-1 and TRBJ2-1, with TRBD1 identical over 8 bases. Germline CDR1 is DFQATT and CDR2 is SNEGSKA (reference sequence). The V gene end was trimmed by 1 base and the J gene end by 8 bases; junction bases not matched to a gene: 10. The length of the CDR3 is 15 residues. The CDR3 nucleotides read TGCAGTGCTAGAGTGTTCCAGGACAGGGAGGATGAGCAGTTCTTC. Residues: CSARVFQDREDEQFF.